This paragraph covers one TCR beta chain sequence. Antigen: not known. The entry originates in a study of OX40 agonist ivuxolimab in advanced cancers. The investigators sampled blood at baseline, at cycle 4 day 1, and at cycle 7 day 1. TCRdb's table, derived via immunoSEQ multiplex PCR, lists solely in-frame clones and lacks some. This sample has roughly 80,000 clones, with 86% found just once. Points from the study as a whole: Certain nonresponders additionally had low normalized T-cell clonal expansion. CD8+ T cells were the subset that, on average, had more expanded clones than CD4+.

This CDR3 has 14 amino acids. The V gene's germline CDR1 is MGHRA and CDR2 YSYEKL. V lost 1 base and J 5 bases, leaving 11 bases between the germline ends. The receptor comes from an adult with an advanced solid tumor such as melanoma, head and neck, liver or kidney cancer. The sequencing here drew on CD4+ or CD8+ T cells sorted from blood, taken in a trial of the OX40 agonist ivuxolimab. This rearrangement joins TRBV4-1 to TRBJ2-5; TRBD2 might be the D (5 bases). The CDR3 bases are TGCGCCAGCAGCCAAGGTACCGGGGTGGAGACCCAGTACTTC. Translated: CASSQGTGVETQYF.